The 4 T cell receptor beta chains in this list originate from one sample, sequenced in a study of blood T cell repertoires in COVID-19. Profiling relied on immunoSEQ multiplex PCR, and the TCRdb table lists in-frame clones only, not all of them. The top ten hold 18% of the sample, which has about 200,000 clones, about 85% seen once. Material for sequencing was PBMCs or T cells enriched from blood (not recorded which). Receptor source: a man aged 35 to 55 who had recovered from COVID-19.

The gene calls are TRBV7-3 and TRBJ2-2; 8 positions match TRBD2. CDR3 length: 16 residues. Germline V gives CDR1 SGHTA, CDR2 FQGTGA. Trimming took 0 bases from V and 7 from J; bases not matched to a gene: 7. The CDR3 here is CASSLTRGGLSGELFF. In DNA form, the CDR3 reads TGTGCCAGCAGCTTAACCCGGGGGGGTTTAAGCGGGGAGCTGTTTTTT.

This clone was counted a few times. The same CDR3 is also encoded by other DNA sequences in this sample. The gene calls are TRBV2 and TRBJ2-7; 11 nucleotides align to TRBD2. Germline V lookup: CDR1 SNHLY, CDR2 FYNNEI. The CDR3 spans 16 residues. V dropped 6 bases and J dropped 3; count of bases not matched to a gene: 10. The CDR3 region has the DNA TGTGCCAGCAGCGACCGGACTAGCGGGTTGAGCTACGAGCAGTACTTC. Its translation: CASSDRTSGLSYEQYF.

The chain carries TRBV7-9 and TRBJ1-1; no reliable D call. The CDR3 is 13 residues long. The ends were cut back, 3 bases at V and 1 base at J, with 6 bases in the middle. Per germline, CDR1 SEHNR and CDR2 FQNEAQ (reference sequence). The CDR3 DNA reads TGTGCCAGCAGCTTCGGAGAGAACACTGAAGCTTTCTTT. Encoded protein: CASSFGENTEAFF.

The J gene is TRBJ2-7, the V gene TRBV6-5; the match to TRBD2 covers 10 bases. The CDR3 is made up of 15 amino acids. The germline gives CDR1 MNHEY, CDR2 SVGAGI. The V gene end was trimmed by 5 bases and the J gene end by 2 bases; junction bases not matched to a gene: 6. CDR3 in amino acids: CASSPASGRAYEQYF. CDR3 DNA: TGTGCCAGCAGTCCCGCCAGCGGGAGGGCCTACGAGCAGTACTTC.